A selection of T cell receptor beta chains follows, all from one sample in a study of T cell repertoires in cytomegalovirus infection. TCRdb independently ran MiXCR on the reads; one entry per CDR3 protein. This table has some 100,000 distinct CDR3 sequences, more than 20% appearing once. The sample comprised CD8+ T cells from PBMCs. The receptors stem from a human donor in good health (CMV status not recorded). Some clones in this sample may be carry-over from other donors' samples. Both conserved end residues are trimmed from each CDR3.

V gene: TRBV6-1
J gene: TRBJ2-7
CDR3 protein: ASRRGLDPYEQY

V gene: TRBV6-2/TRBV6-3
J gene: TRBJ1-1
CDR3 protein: ASSYVIGHMNTEAF

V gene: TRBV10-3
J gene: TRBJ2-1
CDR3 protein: AISGHVGDAYNEQF

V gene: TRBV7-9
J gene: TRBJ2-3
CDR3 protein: ASSFVGVTDTQY

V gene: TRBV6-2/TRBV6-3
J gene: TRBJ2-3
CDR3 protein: ASTLGQGARDTQY

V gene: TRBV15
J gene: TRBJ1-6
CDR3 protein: ATSRDPFQGEDSPLH

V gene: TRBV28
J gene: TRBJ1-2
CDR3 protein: ASSYAVGGGIANYGYT

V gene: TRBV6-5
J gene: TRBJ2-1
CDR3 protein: ASSARREGYNEQF

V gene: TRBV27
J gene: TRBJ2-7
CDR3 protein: ASSFGSRPPEY

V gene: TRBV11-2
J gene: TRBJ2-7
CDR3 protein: ASSLGLRAYEQY

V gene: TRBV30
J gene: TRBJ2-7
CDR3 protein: AWNDGYEQY

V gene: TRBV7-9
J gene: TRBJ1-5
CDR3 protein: ASSFSGTGGRLGQPQH

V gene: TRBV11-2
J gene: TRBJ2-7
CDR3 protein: ASSWDIGEQY

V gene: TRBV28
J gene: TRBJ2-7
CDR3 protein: ASTGTGASYEQY

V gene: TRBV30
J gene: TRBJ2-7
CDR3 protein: AWSPGTGNEQY

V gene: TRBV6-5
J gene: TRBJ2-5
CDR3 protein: ASSYPPGPKETQY

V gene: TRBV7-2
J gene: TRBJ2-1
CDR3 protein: ASSLIAGGNNEQF

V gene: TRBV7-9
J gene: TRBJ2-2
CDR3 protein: ASRKEYPNTGELF

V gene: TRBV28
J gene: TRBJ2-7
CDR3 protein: ASTEKPGRSDEQY

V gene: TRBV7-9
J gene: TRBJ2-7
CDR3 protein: ASSLESTYEQY

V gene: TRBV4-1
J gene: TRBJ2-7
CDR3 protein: ASSQGTGPVPSWQY

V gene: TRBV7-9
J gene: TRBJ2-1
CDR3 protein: ASSLPTYNEQF

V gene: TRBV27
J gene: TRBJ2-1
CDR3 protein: ASTVAGRGNEQF

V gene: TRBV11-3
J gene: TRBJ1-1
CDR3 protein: ASSFRGSGEAF

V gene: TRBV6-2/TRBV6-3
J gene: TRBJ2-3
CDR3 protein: ASSPLRVEPTDTQY

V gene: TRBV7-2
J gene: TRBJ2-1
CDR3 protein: ASSLAPGLPPGNEQF

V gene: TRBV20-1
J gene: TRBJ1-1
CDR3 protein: SARQSGNTEAF

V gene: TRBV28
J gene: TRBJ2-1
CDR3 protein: ASPSANEQF

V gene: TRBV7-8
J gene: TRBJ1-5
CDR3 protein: ASSPWELDINQPQH

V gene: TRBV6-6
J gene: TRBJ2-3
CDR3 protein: ASSYSGGYSTDTQY

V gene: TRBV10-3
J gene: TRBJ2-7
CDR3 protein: AISDTGSYEQY

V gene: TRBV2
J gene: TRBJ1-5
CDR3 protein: ASRGGRLDMNQPQH

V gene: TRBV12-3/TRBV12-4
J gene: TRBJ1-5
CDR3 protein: ASTQGLSNQPQH